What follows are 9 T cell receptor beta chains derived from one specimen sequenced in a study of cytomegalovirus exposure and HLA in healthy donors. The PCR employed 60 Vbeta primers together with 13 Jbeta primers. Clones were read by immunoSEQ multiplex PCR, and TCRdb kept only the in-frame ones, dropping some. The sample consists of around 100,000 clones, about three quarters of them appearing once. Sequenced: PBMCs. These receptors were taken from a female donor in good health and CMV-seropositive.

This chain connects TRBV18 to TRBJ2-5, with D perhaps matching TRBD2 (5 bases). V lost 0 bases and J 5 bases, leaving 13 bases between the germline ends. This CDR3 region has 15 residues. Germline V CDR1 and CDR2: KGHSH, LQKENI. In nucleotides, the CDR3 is TGTGCCAGCTCACCACCGGGCGGAGGCGGCGAGACCCAGTACTTC. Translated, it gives CASSPPGGGGETQYF.

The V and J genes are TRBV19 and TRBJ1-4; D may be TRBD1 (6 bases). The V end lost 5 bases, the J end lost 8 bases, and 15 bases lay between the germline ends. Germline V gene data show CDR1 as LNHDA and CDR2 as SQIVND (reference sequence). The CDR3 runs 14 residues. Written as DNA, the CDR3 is TGTGCCAGTAGTCCCCCTCAGGGGAGAGAAAAACTGTTTTTT. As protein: CASSPPQGREKLFF.

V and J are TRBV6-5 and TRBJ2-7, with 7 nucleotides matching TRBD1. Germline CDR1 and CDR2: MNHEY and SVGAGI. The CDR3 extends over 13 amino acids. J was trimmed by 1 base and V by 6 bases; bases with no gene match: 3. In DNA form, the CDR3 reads TGTGCCAGCAGGCAGACAGGGTCCTACGAGCAGTACTTC. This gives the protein CASRQTGSYEQYF.

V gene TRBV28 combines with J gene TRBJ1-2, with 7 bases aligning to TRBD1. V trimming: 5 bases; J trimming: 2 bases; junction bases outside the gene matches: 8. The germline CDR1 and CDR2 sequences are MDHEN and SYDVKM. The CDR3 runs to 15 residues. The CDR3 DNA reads TGTGCCAGCAGTCTCAGGGACAGAAGAAACTATGGCTACACCTTC. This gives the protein CASSLRDRRNYGYTF.

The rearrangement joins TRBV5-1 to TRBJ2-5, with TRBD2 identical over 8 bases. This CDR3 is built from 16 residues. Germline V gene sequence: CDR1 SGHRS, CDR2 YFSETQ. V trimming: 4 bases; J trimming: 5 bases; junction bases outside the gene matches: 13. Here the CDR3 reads CASSLPSGSSLETQYF. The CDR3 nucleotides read TGCGCCAGCAGCCTCCCGAGCGGGAGTTCGTTGGAGACCCAGTACTTC.

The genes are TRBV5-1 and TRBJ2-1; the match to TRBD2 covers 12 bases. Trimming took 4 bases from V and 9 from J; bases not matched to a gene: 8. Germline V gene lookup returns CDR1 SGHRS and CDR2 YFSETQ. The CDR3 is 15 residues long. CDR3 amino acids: CASSLFRTSGAEQFF. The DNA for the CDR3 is TGCGCCAGCAGCCTTTTCCGGACTAGCGGGGCTGAGCAGTTCTTC. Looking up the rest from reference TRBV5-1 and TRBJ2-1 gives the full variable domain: KAGVTQTPRYLIKTRGQQVTLSCSPISGHRSVSWYQQTPGQGLQFLFEYFSETQRNKGNFPGRFSGRQFSNSRSEMNVSTLELGDSALYLCASSLFRTSGAEQFFGPGTRLTVL.

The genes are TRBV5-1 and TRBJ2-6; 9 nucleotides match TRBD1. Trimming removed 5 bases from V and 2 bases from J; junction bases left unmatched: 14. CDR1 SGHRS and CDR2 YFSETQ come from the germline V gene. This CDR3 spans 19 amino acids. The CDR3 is CASSNTGGGTMAGANVLTF. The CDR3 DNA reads TGCGCCAGCAGTAATACAGGGGGCGGAACCATGGCTGGGGCCAACGTCCTGACTTTC.

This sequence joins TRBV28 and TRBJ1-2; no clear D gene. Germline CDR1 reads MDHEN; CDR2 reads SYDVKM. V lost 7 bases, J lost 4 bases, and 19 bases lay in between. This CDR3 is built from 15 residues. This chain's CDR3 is CASTVAGFKGYGYTF. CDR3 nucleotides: TGTGCCAGCACCGTTGCGGGGTTTAAGGGCTATGGCTACACCTTC.

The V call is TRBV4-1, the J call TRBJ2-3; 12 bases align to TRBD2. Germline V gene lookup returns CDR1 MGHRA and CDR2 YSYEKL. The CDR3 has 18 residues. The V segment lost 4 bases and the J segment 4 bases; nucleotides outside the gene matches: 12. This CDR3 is CASSRRLAGGPSADTQYF. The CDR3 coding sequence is TGCGCCAGCAGCCGGCGGCTAGCGGGAGGGCCTAGTGCAGATACGCAGTATTTT.